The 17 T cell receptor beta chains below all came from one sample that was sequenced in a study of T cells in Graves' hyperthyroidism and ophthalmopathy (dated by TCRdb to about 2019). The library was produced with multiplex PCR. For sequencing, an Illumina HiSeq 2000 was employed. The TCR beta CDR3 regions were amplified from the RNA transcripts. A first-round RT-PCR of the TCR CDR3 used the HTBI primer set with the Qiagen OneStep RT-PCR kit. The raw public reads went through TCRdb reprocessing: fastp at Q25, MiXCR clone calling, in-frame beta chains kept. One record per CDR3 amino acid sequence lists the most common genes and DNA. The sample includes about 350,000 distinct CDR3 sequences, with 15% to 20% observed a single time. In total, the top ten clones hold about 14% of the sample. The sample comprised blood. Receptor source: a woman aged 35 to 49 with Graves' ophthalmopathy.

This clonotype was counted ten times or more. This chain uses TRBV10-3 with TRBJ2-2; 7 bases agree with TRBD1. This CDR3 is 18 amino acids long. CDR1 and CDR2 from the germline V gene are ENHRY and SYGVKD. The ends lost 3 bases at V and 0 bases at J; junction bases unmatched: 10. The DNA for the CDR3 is TGTGCCATCAGTGAATTATGGGGGACAGCGACGAACACCGGGGAGCTGTTTTTT. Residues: CAISELWGTATNTGELFF.

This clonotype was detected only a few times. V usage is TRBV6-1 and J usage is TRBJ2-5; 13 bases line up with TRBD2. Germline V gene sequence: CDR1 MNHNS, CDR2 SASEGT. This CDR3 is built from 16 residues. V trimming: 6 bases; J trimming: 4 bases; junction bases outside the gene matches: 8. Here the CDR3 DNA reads TGTGCCAGCAGCCGTAGGACTAGCGGGGGCGGAGAGACCCAGTACTTC. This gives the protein CASSRRTSGGGETQYF.

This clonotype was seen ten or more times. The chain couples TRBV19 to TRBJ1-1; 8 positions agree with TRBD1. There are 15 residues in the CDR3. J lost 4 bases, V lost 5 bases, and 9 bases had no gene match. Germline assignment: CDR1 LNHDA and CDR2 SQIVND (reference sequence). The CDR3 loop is CASSPNTGGGTEAFF. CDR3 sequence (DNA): TGTGCCAGTAGTCCCAACACAGGGGGAGGCACTGAAGCTTTCTTT.

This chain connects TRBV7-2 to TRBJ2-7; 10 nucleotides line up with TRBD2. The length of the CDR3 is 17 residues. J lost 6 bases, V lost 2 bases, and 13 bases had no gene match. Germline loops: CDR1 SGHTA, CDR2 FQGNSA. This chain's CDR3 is CASSLSLAGPAGSEQYF. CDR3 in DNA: TGTGCCAGCAGCTTATCACTAGCGGGGCCTGCCGGGAGCGAGCAGTACTTC.

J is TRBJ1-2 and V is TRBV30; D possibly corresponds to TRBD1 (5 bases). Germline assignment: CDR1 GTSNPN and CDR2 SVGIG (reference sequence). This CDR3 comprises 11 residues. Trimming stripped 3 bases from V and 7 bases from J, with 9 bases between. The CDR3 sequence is CAWRRDRGYTF. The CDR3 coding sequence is TGTGCCTGGAGGAGGGACCGTGGCTACACCTTC.

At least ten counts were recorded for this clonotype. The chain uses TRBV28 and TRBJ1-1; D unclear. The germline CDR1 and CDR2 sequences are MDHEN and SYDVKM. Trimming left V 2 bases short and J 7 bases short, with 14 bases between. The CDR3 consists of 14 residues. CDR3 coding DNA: TGTGCCAGCAGTTTAATCACGGAGACCCTTGAAGCTTTCTTT. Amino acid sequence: CASSLITETLEAFF.

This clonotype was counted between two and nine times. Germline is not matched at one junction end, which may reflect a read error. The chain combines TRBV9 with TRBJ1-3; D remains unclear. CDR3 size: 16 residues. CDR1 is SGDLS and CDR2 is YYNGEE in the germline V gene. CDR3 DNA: TGTGCCAACAGCCGGCATGCGGAGCGCCTTGGAAACACCATATATTTT. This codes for CANSRHAERLGNTIYF.

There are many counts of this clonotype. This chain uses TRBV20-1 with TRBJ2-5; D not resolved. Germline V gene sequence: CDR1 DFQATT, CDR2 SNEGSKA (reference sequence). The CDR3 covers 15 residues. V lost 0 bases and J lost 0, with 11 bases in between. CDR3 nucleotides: TGCAGTGCTAGAGAAAGCGCCAGTTACCAAGAGACCCAGTACTTC. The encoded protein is CSARESASYQETQYF.

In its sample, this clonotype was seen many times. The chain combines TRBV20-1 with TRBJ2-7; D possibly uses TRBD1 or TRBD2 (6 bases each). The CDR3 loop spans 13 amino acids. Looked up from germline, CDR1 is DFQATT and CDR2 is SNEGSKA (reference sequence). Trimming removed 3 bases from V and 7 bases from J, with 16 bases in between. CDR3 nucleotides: TGCAGTGCTAGTTCATCGGGGGCTTGGGAGCAGTACTTC. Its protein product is CSASSSGAWEQYF.

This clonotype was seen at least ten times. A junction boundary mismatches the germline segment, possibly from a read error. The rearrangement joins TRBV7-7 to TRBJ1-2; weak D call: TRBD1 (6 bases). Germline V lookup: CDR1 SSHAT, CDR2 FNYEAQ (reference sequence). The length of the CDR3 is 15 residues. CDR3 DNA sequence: TGTGCTAGCAGCTTAGAAGGGGGACTTAACTATGGCTACACCTTC. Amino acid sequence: CASSLEGGLNYGYTF. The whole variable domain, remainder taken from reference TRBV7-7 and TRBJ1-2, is GAGVSQSPRYKVTKRGQDVTLRCDPISSHATLYWYQQALGQGPEFLTYFNYEAQPDKSGLPSDRFSAERPEGSISTLTIQRTEQRDSAMYRCASSLEGGLNYGYTFGSGTRLTVV.

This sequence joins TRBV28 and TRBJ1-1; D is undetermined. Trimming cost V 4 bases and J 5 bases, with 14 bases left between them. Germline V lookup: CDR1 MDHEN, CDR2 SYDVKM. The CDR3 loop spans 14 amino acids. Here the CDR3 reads CASSYGAEGTEAFF. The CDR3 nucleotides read TGTGCCAGCAGTTACGGCGCAGAAGGGACTGAAGCTTTCTTT.

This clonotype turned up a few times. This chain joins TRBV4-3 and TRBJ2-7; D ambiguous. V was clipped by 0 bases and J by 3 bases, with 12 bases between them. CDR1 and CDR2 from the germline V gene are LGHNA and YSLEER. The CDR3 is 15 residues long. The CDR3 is CASSQDRVSVYEQYF. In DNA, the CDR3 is TGCGCCAGCAGCCAAGATAGGGTCAGTGTCTACGAGCAGTACTTC.

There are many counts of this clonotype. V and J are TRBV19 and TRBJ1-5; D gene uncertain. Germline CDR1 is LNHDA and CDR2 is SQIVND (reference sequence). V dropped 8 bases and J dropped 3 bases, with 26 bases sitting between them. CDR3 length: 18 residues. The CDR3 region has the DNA TGTGCCAGTCCCTATGACTCCCATGGGCAGAACCTCAATCAGCCCCAGCATTTT. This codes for CASPYDSHGQNLNQPQHF. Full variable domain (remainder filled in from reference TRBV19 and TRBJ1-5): DGGITQSPKYLFRKEGQNVTLSCEQNLNHDAMYWYRQDPGQGLRLIYYSQIVNDFQKGDIAEGYSVSREKKESFPLTVTSAQKNPTAFYLCASPYDSHGQNLNQPQHFGDGTRLSIL.

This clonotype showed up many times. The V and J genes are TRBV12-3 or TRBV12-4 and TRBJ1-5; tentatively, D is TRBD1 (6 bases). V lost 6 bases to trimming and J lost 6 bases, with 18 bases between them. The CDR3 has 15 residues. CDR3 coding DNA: TGTGCCAGCAGCTCCTTTCGGGGGGGCCTTCAGCCCCAGCATTTT. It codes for CASSSFRGGLQPQHF.

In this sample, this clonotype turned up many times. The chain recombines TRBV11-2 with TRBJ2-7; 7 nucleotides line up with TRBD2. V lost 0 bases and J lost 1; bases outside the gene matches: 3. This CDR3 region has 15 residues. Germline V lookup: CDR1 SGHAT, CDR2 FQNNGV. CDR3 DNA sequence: TGTGCCAGCAGCTTAGATAGCGGGCTATCCTACGAGCAGTACTTC. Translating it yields CASSLDSGLSYEQYF.

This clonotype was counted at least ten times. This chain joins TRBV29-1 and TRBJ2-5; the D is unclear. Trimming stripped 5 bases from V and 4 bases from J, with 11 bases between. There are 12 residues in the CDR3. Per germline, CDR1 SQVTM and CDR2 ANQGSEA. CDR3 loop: CSVTPVVETQYF. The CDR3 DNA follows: TGCAGCGTTACGCCGGTGGTAGAGACCCAGTACTTC.

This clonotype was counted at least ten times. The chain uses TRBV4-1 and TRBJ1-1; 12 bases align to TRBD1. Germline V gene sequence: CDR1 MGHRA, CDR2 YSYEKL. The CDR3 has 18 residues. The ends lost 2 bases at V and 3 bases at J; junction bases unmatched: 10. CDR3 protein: CASSQQGQGAGKDTEAFF. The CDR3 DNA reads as TGCGCCAGCAGCCAACAGGGACAGGGGGCGGGTAAGGACACTGAAGCTTTCTTT.